The 21 T cell receptor beta chains listed next were all sequenced from one sample in a study of T cell changes during pregnancy in multiple sclerosis. TCRdb's table, derived via immunoSEQ multiplex PCR, lists solely in-frame clones and lacks some. The data contain 45,000 or so clones, approximately 91% of them seen just once; the ten biggest clones take up roughly 1.5%. Source material: PBMCs (not recorded whether the cells were cultured). Receptors originate from a female donor with multiple sclerosis, enrolled in a pregnancy study.

The rearrangement joins TRBV7-8 to TRBJ2-3; unclear D gene. The germline V and J ends were trimmed by 8 bases and 0 bases, with 12 bases remaining between them. Germline lookup yields CDR1 SGHVS and CDR2 FQNEAQ. This CDR3 is 14 amino acids long. CDR3 region: CASAPPSSTDTQYF. The CDR3, as DNA: TGTGCCAGCGCACCACCAAGTAGCACAGATACGCAGTATTTT.

The chain couples TRBV28 to TRBJ2-3; 12 bases map to TRBD2. The ends lost 5 bases at V and 6 bases at J; junction bases unmatched: 9. Germline CDR1 MDHEN, CDR2 SYDVKM. This CDR3 has 16 amino acids. The CDR3 DNA sequence: TGTGCCAGCAGTGAGACTAGCGGGGGCTCTAACGATACGCAGTATTTT. Translated: CASSETSGGSNDTQYF.

CDR3 bases: TGTGCCAGCAGCCAAGTGAAGTTCCCTGGGGCCAACGTCCTGACTTTC. It codes for CASSQVKFPGANVLTF. This chain connects TRBV14 to TRBJ2-6, with D hard to call. Germline V gene data show CDR1 as SGHDN and CDR2 as FVKESK. The CDR3 runs to 16 residues. The V end was cut by 1 base, the J end by 2 bases, with 9 bases between.

This chain uses TRBV4-2 with TRBJ1-3; the D is unclear. The CDR3 spans 16 residues. V was shortened by 0 bases and J by 0 bases, with 9 bases between the two germline ends. Germline CDR1 and CDR2: LGHNA and YNFKEQ. CDR3 DNA sequence: TGTGCCAGCAGCCAAGATCCGGATTCCTCTGGAAACACCATATATTTT. It translates to CASSQDPDSSGNTIYF.

The chain combines TRBV5-1 with TRBJ2-3; no clear D gene. CDR1 is SGHRS and CDR2 is YFSETQ in the germline V gene. V was cut by 8 bases and J by 2 bases, with 12 bases left in between. The CDR3 consists of 13 residues. CDR3 in DNA: TGCGCCAGGGAGACGGTGGACACAGATACGCAGTATTTT. Encoded protein: CARETVDTDTQYF.

This sequence joins TRBV6-1 and TRBJ2-7; D is uncertain. The germline gives CDR1 MNHNS, CDR2 SASEGT. V lost 7 bases and J 3 bases, leaving 7 bases between the germline ends. This CDR3 contains 11 residues. CDR3 sequence (DNA): TGTGCCAGCACGTTCAACTACGAGCAGTACTTC. Its protein product is CASTFNYEQYF.

The chain carries TRBV4-1 and TRBJ2-5, with 11 bases matching TRBD2. The CDR3 loop spans 18 amino acids. V dropped 0 bases and J dropped 2; count of bases not matched to a gene: 8. In germline, CDR1 is MGHRA, CDR2 YSYEKL. The CDR3, as DNA: TGCGCCAGCAGCCAAGAACTAGCGGGAGAAGGTGAGCAAGAGACCCAGTACTTC. Its translation: CASSQELAGEGEQETQYF.

The J gene is TRBJ1-1, the V gene TRBV11-2; no clear D. Trimming removed 6 bases from V and 1 base from J, with 15 bases in between. The length of the CDR3 is 15 residues. The V gene's germline CDR1 is SGHAT and CDR2 FQNNGV. This CDR3 is CASSLTVGTNTEAFF. The CDR3 DNA sequence: TGTGCCAGCAGTTTGACGGTGGGAACGAACACTGAAGCTTTCTTT.

The V call is TRBV5-4, the J call TRBJ2-3; 7 nucleotides match TRBD2. Germline values: CDR1 SGHNT, CDR2 YYREEE (reference sequence). J lost 2 bases, V lost 0 bases, and 6 bases had no gene match. The CDR3 extends over 16 amino acids. The CDR3 DNA reads as TGTGCCAGCAGCTTGGCAGGGACTAAAAACACAGATACGCAGTATTTT. This sequence encodes CASSLAGTKNTDTQYF. Full variable domain (missing parts from reference TRBV5-4 and TRBJ2-3): ETGVTQSPTHLIKTRGQQVTLRCSSQSGHNTVSWYQQALGQGPQFIFQYYREEENGRGNFPPRFSGLQFPNYSSELNVNALELDDSALYLCASSLAGTKNTDTQYFGPGTRLTVL.

This sequence joins TRBV5-1 and TRBJ1-1; TRBD1 aligns across 7 bases. The germline gives CDR1 SGHRS, CDR2 YFSETQ. V was pared by 4 bases and J by 3 bases, with 6 bases of the junction left unmatched. The CDR3 has 14 amino acids. The CDR3 DNA is TGCGCCAGCAGCAACCTTCAGGGGGACACTGAAGCTTTCTTT. Its translation: CASSNLQGDTEAFF.

The chain combines TRBV6-5 with TRBJ2-5; D not certain. The germline V and J ends were trimmed by 9 bases and 2 bases, with 13 bases remaining between them. CDR3 length: 13 residues. Germline values: CDR1 MNHEY, CDR2 SVGAGI. For the CDR3, the DNA is TGTGCCAGTATCTCGGAGCAACAAGAGACCCAGTACTTC. It encodes CASISEQQETQYF.

The V gene is TRBV7-2, the J gene TRBJ1-1; the match to TRBD1 covers 7 bases. Germline V lookup: CDR1 SGHTA, CDR2 FQGNSA. The CDR3 is 15 residues long. J was trimmed by 2 bases and V by 5 bases; bases with no gene match: 8. The CDR3 nucleotides read TGTGCCAGCAGCCCCTTACAGGGGACTAACACTGAAGCTTTCTTT. The encoded protein is CASSPLQGTNTEAFF.

This chain links TRBV11-3 with TRBJ2-2; D is possibly TRBD2 (5 bases). V lost 5 bases to trimming and J lost 1 base, with 17 bases between them. CDR1 is SGHNT and CDR2 is YENEEA in the germline V gene. The CDR3 consists of 17 residues. The CDR3 coding sequence is TGTGCCAGCAGCCCGAGGCCTTCGGCGGGGAACACCGGGGAGCTGTTTTTT. Protein: CASSPRPSAGNTGELFF.

This rearrangement joins TRBV25-1 to TRBJ1-2, with TRBD1 matching over 8 bases. The V and J ends lost 3 bases and 5 bases, in that order; junction bases with no gene match: 2. The CDR3 covers 13 residues. Germline V gene sequence: CDR1 MGHDK, CDR2 SYGVNS. The CDR3: CASSDRTGYGYTF. In DNA form, the CDR3 reads TGTGCCAGCAGTGACCGGACAGGGTATGGCTACACCTTC.

This clone appeared once. The chain couples TRBV4-3 to TRBJ1-1; D is unclear. In germline, CDR1 is LGHNA, CDR2 YSLEER. The V and J ends lost 0 bases and 0 bases respectively, with 5 bases between them. CDR3 size: 14 residues. CDR3 loop: CASSQDRMNTEAFF. CDR3 bases: TGCGCCAGCAGCCAAGATAGGATGAACACTGAAGCTTTCTTT.

The chain recombines TRBV4-1 with TRBJ1-2; TRBD1 aligns across 9 bases. Trimming cost V 1 base and J 4 bases; bases outside gene matches: 4. The CDR3 has 15 residues. From germline, CDR1 is MGHRA and CDR2 YSYEKL. The CDR3 region has the DNA TGCGCCAGCAGCCAAGGGACAGGGGTTACCTATGGCTACACCTTC. Translated: CASSQGTGVTYGYTF.

This chain connects TRBV19 to TRBJ2-1; TRBD1 matches at 7 bases. This CDR3 has 15 amino acids. Germline CDR1 LNHDA, CDR2 SQIVND (reference sequence). The J segment lost 0 bases and the V segment lost 4 bases, leaving 3 bases of the junction unmatched. CDR3 residues: CASSKGASSYNEQFF. In nucleotides, the CDR3 is TGTGCCAGTAGTAAGGGGGCGAGCTCCTACAATGAGCAGTTCTTC.

This clone showed up just a few times. The chain combines TRBV18 with TRBJ1-1; D may be TRBD1 (5 bases). V was pared by 3 bases and J by 6 bases, with 14 bases between. The V gene's germline CDR1 is KGHSH and CDR2 LQKENI. The CDR3 consists of 14 residues. CDR3 region: CASSPGAGRAEAFF. The CDR3 nucleotides read TGTGCCAGCTCACCGGGAGCAGGGAGGGCTGAAGCTTTCTTT.

The V gene is TRBV5-4, the J gene TRBJ2-5; 9 bases map to TRBD2. Germline CDR1 and CDR2: SGHNT and YYREEE (reference sequence). This CDR3 is 15 amino acids long. The junction had 4 bases not matched to a gene; V was cut back by 4 bases and J by 0 bases. The CDR3 DNA reads as TGTGCCAGCAGCGAGCGGGAGGCGTACCAAGAGACCCAGTACTTC. This codes for CASSEREAYQETQYF. The full variable domain, its missing parts supplied by reference TRBV5-4 and TRBJ2-5, is ETGVTQSPTHLIKTRGQQVTLRCSSQSGHNTVSWYQQALGQGPQFIFQYYREEENGRGNFPPRFSGLQFPNYSSELNVNALELDDSALYLCASSEREAYQETQYFGPGTRLLVL.

J is TRBJ2-3 and V is TRBV7-9, with TRBD2 identical over 13 bases. The V gene's germline CDR1 is SEHNR and CDR2 FQNEAQ (reference sequence). The CDR3 sequence is 18 residues long. V lost 6 bases to trimming and J lost 2 bases; unmatched junction nucleotides: 11. CDR3 protein: CASRTSGRTMSSTDTQYF. The CDR3 bases are TGTGCCAGCAGGACTAGCGGGAGGACAATGTCATCCACAGATACGCAGTATTTT.

The chain links TRBV4-1 to TRBJ2-3, with a weak D call TRBD2 (6 bases). With 4 bases removed from V and 1 base from J, the gap between germline ends came to 12 bases. Germline CDR1 reads MGHRA; CDR2 reads YSYEKL. This CDR3 region has 15 residues. CDR3 protein: CASSPTGVGTDTQYF. CDR3 nucleotide sequence: TGCGCCAGCAGCCCCACGGGGGTTGGCACAGATACGCAGTATTTT.